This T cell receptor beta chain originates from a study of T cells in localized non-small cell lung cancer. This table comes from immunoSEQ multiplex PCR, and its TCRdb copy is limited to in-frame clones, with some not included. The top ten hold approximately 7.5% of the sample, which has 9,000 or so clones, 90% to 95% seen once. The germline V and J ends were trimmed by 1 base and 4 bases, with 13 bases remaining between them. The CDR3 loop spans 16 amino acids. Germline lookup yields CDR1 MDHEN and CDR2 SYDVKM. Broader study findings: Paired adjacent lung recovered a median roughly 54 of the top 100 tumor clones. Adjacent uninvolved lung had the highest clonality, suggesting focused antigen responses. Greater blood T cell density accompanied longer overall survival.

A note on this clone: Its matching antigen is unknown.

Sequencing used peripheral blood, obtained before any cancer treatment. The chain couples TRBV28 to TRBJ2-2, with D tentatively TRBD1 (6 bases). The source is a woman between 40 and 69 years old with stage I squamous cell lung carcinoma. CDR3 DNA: TGTGCCAGCAGTTTATTGGCAGGGGTCAGCACCGGGGAGCTGTTTTTT. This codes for CASSLLAGVSTGELFF.